The clone carrying this T cell receptor (beta chain) came up many times. The TCR beta CDR3 regions underwent amplification using RNA transcripts as the source. A first-round RT-PCR of the TCR CDR3 used the HTBI primer set. TCRdb re-called the multiplex PCR reads through MiXCR, storing one row per CDR3 protein. The data contain 560,000 or so distinct CDR3 sequences, 40% to 55% of them singletons. This sample was included in a study of T cells in Graves' hyperthyroidism and ophthalmopathy. The sequence derives from a woman aged 18-29 years with Graves' hyperthyroidism. The sequenced sample was peripheral blood or thyroid tissue (not recorded which).

CDR3 region: CASSVRLAESQETQYF. The CDR3 DNA reads as TGTGCCAGCAGTGTCCGACTAGCGGAGTCACAAGAGACCCAGTACTTC. This chain joins TRBV2 and TRBJ2-5; 9 bases line up with TRBD2. Germline CDR1 reads SNHLY; CDR2 reads FYNNEI. Trimming removed 4 bases from V and 2 bases from J; junction bases left unmatched: 8. The CDR3 extends over 16 amino acids.